One and the same sample provided the 30 T cell receptor beta chains below, sequenced in a study of cytomegalovirus exposure and HLA in healthy donors. Primers: 60 Vbeta forward and 13 Jbeta reverse. TCRdb's copy holds only in-frame clones and misses some; the assay was immunoSEQ multiplex PCR. This repertoire shows 150,000 to 180,000 clones, 70% to 80% found once; its top ten account for less than 10%. The sequencing sample was made of PBMCs. These receptors were taken from a man younger than 45 in good health and CMV-seropositive.

With respect to this clone: The sample carries other DNA sequences with the same CDR3. The V and J genes are TRBV27 and TRBJ1-5, with D perhaps matching TRBD1 (5 bases). V lost 2 bases and J 5 bases, leaving 10 bases between the germline ends. This CDR3 is built from 14 residues. The germline CDR1 and CDR2 sequences are MNHEY and SMNVEV (reference sequence). The chain's CDR3 is CASSLGGWDQPQHF. DNA for the CDR3: TGTGCCAGCAGTTTAGGGGGGTGGGATCAGCCCCAGCATTTT.

Only a few counts were recorded for this clone. V and J are TRBV30 and TRBJ2-5; no reliable D call. There are 13 residues in the CDR3. Trimming removed 3 bases at V and 5 bases at J, with 13 bases between. Per the germline V gene, CDR1 is GTSNPN and CDR2 is SVGIG (reference sequence). The DNA for the CDR3 is TGTGCCTGGAGCCGAGACTTACTGGAGACCCAGTACTTC. It specifies CAWSRDLLETQYF.

The chain joins TRBV5-6 to TRBJ2-1; D gene uncertain. Germline-derived CDR1 and CDR2 are SGHDT and YYEEEE. Trimming took 2 bases from V and 8 from J, leaving 14 bases between them. The CDR3 is 14 residues long. CDR3 region: CASSFASLAYEQFF. The DNA for the CDR3 is TGTGCCAGCAGCTTCGCCTCCTTGGCCTATGAGCAGTTCTTC.

V is TRBV7-9 and J is TRBJ2-7; TRBD1 agrees at 8 bases. The germline V gene has CDR1 SEHNR and CDR2 FQNEAQ (reference sequence). This CDR3 region has 14 residues. The V gene end was trimmed by 7 bases and the J gene end by 4 bases; junction bases not matched to a gene: 9. This CDR3 reads CASTSAGGRYEQYF. In nucleotides, the CDR3 is TGTGCCAGCACCTCGGCAGGGGGCAGGTACGAGCAGTACTTC.

To note about this clone: The junction does not match germline at one end; this may be a read error. The V and J genes are TRBV7-7 and TRBJ2-3; D remains unclear. Germline values: CDR1 SSHAT, CDR2 FNYEAQ (reference sequence). The CDR3 consists of 13 residues. The CDR3 here is CASSLTGTDTQYF. CDR3 sequence (DNA): TGTGCTAGCAGCTTGACTGGCACAGATACGCAGTATTTT.

The genes are TRBV2 and TRBJ2-1; 7 nucleotides agree with TRBD2. Germline V gives CDR1 SNHLY, CDR2 FYNNEI. This CDR3 comprises 13 residues. Trimming removed 6 bases from V and 8 bases from J; junction bases left unmatched: 7. CDR3 bases: TGTGCCAGCAGACCGCTAGGGAGGGATGAGCAGTTCTTC. Protein product: CASRPLGRDEQFF.

This chain connects TRBV5-1 to TRBJ2-7, with 15 bases fitting TRBD2. Germline loops: CDR1 SGHRS, CDR2 YFSETQ. CDR3 length equals 18 residues. Trimming took 4 bases from V and 5 from J; bases not matched to a gene: 13. The CDR3 DNA reads TGCGCCAGCAGCGGGGGACTAGCGGGGGGCCAGATCCCGAACGAGCAGTACTTC. It translates to CASSGGLAGGQIPNEQYF.

The chain is built from TRBV5-1 and TRBJ1-2, with TRBD1 matching 8 bases. CDR3 length: 16 amino acids. From germline, CDR1 is SGHRS and CDR2 YFSETQ. The ends lost 1 base at V and 8 bases at J; junction bases unmatched: 13. CDR3 DNA: TGCGCCAGCAGCTTGAACCCGACAGGGGCGAGGGGAGGCTACACCTTC. Its translation: CASSLNPTGARGGYTF.

The rearrangement links TRBV15 to TRBJ2-3; D uncertain. V was clipped by 1 base and J by 0 bases, with 8 bases between them. The CDR3 sequence is 15 residues long. The germline gives CDR1 LNHNV, CDR2 YYDKDF (reference sequence). CDR3 sequence (DNA): TGTGCCACCAGCAGAGGTCAGACTAGCACAGATACGCAGTATTTT. This codes for CATSRGQTSTDTQYF.

This clone has only one observation. The chain is built from TRBV5-1 and TRBJ2-5, with D possibly matching TRBD2 (5 bases). The J call may be incorrect, as the DNA end agrees better with TRBJ2-7. Germline V lookup: CDR1 SGHRS, CDR2 YFSETQ. CDR3 length: 14 residues. The CDR3 sequence is CASSPATTAYEQYF. CDR3 DNA sequence: TGCGCCAGCAGCCCAGCGACTACCGCCTACGAGCAGTACTTC.

The chain recombines TRBV5-1 with TRBJ2-1; a possible D gene is TRBD2 (5 bases). The germline V gene encodes CDR1 SGHRS and CDR2 YFSETQ. The CDR3 totals 13 residues. The ends were cut back, 4 bases at V and 7 bases at J, with 12 bases in the middle. CDR3 sequence (DNA): TGCGCCAGCAGCCCGGACCCGGGGAATGAGCAGTTCTTC. It codes for CASSPDPGNEQFF.

This clone is a singleton in its sample. V gene TRBV2 combines with J gene TRBJ2-6, with D possibly TRBD1 on 6 matching bases. The V and J ends lost 10 bases and 0 bases respectively, with 10 bases between them. CDR3 size: 14 residues. The germline gives CDR1 SNHLY, CDR2 FYNNEI. The CDR3, as DNA: TGTGCCAAGACAGGAAGCTCTGGGGCCAACGTCCTGACTTTC. It codes for CAKTGSSGANVLTF. The whole variable domain, filled in from reference TRBV2 and TRBJ2-6, reads EPEVTQTPSHQVTQMGQEVILRCVPISNHLYFYWYRQILGQKVEFLVSFYNNEISEKSEIFDDQFSVERPDGSNFTLKIRSTKLEDSAMYFCAKTGSSGANVLTFGAGSRLTVL.

The genes are TRBV30 and TRBJ1-2; D remains unclear. This CDR3 spans 13 amino acids. V lost 3 bases, J lost 3 bases, and 11 bases lay in between. Germline CDR1 GTSNPN, CDR2 SVGIG (reference sequence). The CDR3 sequence: CAWSSTGDYGYTF. The CDR3, as DNA: TGTGCCTGGAGCTCTACCGGGGACTATGGCTACACCTTC. Full variable domain (missing parts from reference TRBV30 and TRBJ1-2): SQTIHQWPATLVQPVGSPLSLECTVEGTSNPNLYWYRQAAGRGLQLLFYSVGIGQISSEVPQNLSASRPQDRQFILSSKKLLLSDSGFYLCAWSSTGDYGYTFGSGTRLTVV.

The chain is built from TRBV27 and TRBJ2-7; D ambiguous. The V end lost 2 bases, the J end lost 0 bases, and 11 bases lay between the germline ends. The CDR3 totals 15 residues. Germline lookup yields CDR1 MNHEY and CDR2 SMNVEV (reference sequence). The CDR3 DNA reads as TGTGCCAGCAGTTTAAGTACGAGAAGCTCCTACGAGCAGTACTTC. This sequence encodes CASSLSTRSSYEQYF.

V is TRBV18 and J is TRBJ1-1; D is unresolved. V dropped 8 bases and J dropped 0 bases, with 13 bases sitting between them. This CDR3 has 14 residues. From germline, CDR1 is KGHSH and CDR2 LQKENI. In DNA form, the CDR3 reads TGTGCCAGCGTCTCCGGCGGCCTGAACACTGAAGCTTTCTTT. This sequence encodes CASVSGGLNTEAFF.

The chain links TRBV6-5 to TRBJ2-7; D perhaps matches TRBD1 (6 bases). Germline-derived CDR1 and CDR2 are MNHEY and SVGAGI. Trimming cost V 8 bases and J 2 bases, with 10 bases left between them. This CDR3 has 12 residues. The CDR3 spells CASLDRTYEQYF. The CDR3 DNA sequence: TGTGCCAGCCTAGACAGGACCTACGAGCAGTACTTC.

V gene TRBV7-8 combines with J gene TRBJ1-3; 7 nucleotides line up with TRBD1. V was pared by 8 bases and J by 6 bases, with 13 bases of the junction left unmatched. Germline lookup yields CDR1 SGHVS and CDR2 FQNEAQ. The CDR3 totals 15 residues. This CDR3 reads CASRGAGGGKNTIYF. Written as DNA, the CDR3 is TGTGCCAGCCGCGGGGCTGGAGGGGGCAAAAACACCATATATTTT.

The V gene is TRBV4-3, the J gene TRBJ2-1, with 7 bases matching TRBD1. From germline, CDR1 is LGHNA and CDR2 YSLEER. J lost 2 bases, V lost 1 base, and 5 bases had no gene match. The CDR3 sequence is 16 residues long. The CDR3 region has the DNA TGCGCCAGCAGCCAAGGTTCTGACAGGGCCTACAATGAGCAGTTCTTC. Translation gives CASSQGSDRAYNEQFF.

The CDR3 DNA reads TGTGCCAGTTCCCAGACAGACGCCTACGAGCAGTACTTC. Its translation is CASSQTDAYEQYF. The V and J genes are TRBV19 and TRBJ2-7, with D perhaps TRBD1 (5 bases). V gave up 8 bases and J gave up 2 bases, with 13 bases separating them. CDR3 length: 13 amino acids. Germline values: CDR1 LNHDA, CDR2 SQIVND (reference sequence). Using reference TRBV19 and TRBJ2-7 for the parts outside the CDR3, the full variable domain is DGGITQSPKYLFRKEGQNVTLSCEQNLNHDAMYWYRQDPGQGLRLIYYSQIVNDFQKGDIAEGYSVSREKKESFPLTVTSAQKNPTAFYLCASSQTDAYEQYFGPGTRLTVT.

V is TRBV6-5 and J is TRBJ1-2; 7 bases fit TRBD1. With 6 bases clipped from V and 5 bases from J, the junction kept 12 bases outside the gene matches. Looked up from germline, CDR1 is MNHEY and CDR2 is SVGAGI. CDR3 length equals 15 residues. The CDR3 here is CASRDPGTEDYGYTF. The CDR3, as DNA: TGTGCCAGCAGGGACCCTGGGACAGAAGATTATGGCTACACCTTC.

The genes are TRBV5-5 and TRBJ1-2; TRBD1 agrees at 8 bases. Germline CDR1 and CDR2: SGHKS and YYEKEE (reference sequence). The CDR3 sequence is 16 residues long. Trimming removed 1 base from V and 3 bases from J; junction bases left unmatched: 8. The CDR3 sequence is CASSLSVAGGYYGYTF. CDR3 coding DNA: TGTGCCAGCAGCTTGTCGGTCGCAGGGGGCTACTATGGCTACACCTTC.

The chain combines TRBV27 with TRBJ2-2; 13 nucleotides agree with TRBD2. Trimming cost V 8 bases and J 7 bases; bases outside gene matches: 4. This CDR3 spans 14 amino acids. CDR1 is MNHEY, CDR2 SMNVEV, per germline (reference sequence). The CDR3 loop reads CASGLAGVGGELFF. CDR3 sequence (DNA): TGTGCCAGCGGACTAGCGGGGGTTGGCGGGGAGCTGTTTTTT.

The rearrangement joins TRBV10-3 to TRBJ1-2; 7 nucleotides line up with TRBD1. The CDR3 runs 11 residues. Trimming removed 5 bases from V and 10 bases from J; junction bases left unmatched: 4. Germline CDR1 ENHRY, CDR2 SYGVKD. This CDR3 is CAISTGETYTF. The DNA for the CDR3 is TGTGCCATCAGTACAGGGGAGACCTACACCTTC.

This sequence joins TRBV27 and TRBJ1-1, with D uncertain. This CDR3 contains 14 residues. Germline V gene lookup returns CDR1 MNHEY and CDR2 SMNVEV (reference sequence). Trimming removed 6 bases at V and 4 bases at J, with 15 bases between. The CDR3 loop is CASRAGVGFTEAFF. DNA of the CDR3: TGTGCCAGCAGAGCCGGGGTGGGGTTCACTGAAGCTTTCTTT.

V usage is TRBV29-1 and J usage is TRBJ2-7; D possibly corresponds to TRBD2 (5 bases). The CDR3 length is 13 residues. Trimming removed 5 bases at V and 0 bases at J, with 11 bases between. The V gene's germline CDR1 is SQVTM and CDR2 ANQGSEA. The CDR3 coding sequence is TGCAGCGTTCAAACTACTAGCTCCTACGAGCAGTACTTC. Its translation is CSVQTTSSYEQYF.

The J gene is TRBJ2-1, the V gene TRBV29-1, with D tentatively TRBD2 (5 bases). Trimming cost V 8 bases and J 1 base, with 9 bases left between them. The CDR3 runs 12 residues. Per the germline V gene, CDR1 is SQVTM and CDR2 is ANQGSEA. The CDR3 DNA reads as TGCAGCACAAGGACTTCCTACAATGAGCAGTTCTTC. This codes for CSTRTSYNEQFF.

The genes are TRBV7-9 and TRBJ1-2, with D perhaps matching TRBD1 (5 bases). V lost 3 bases, J lost 7 bases, and 21 bases lay in between. Germline CDR1 and CDR2: SEHNR and FQNEAQ (reference sequence). CDR3 length: 16 residues. The CDR3 loop is CASSFTRGLTPGGYTF. In DNA, the CDR3 is TGTGCCAGCAGCTTTACTCGGGGACTAACGCCGGGTGGCTACACCTTC. The full variable domain, with the rest looked up from reference TRBV7-9 and TRBJ1-2, is DTGVSQNPRHKITKRGQNVTFRCDPISEHNRLYWYRQTLGQGPEFLTYFQNEAQLEKSRLLSDRFSAERPKGSFSTLEIQRTEQGDSAMYLCASSFTRGLTPGGYTFGSGTRLTVV.

This chain joins TRBV27 and TRBJ2-3; weak D call: TRBD1 (5 bases). Germline-derived CDR1 and CDR2 are MNHEY and SMNVEV (reference sequence). Trimming removed 4 bases at V and 5 bases at J, with 13 bases between. The CDR3 covers 14 residues. The CDR3 spells CASSSPGSRDTQYF. The CDR3 nucleotides read TGTGCCAGCAGTTCCCCAGGGTCTCGAGATACGCAGTATTTT.

This chain links TRBV7-9 with TRBJ1-1; 7 nucleotides agree with TRBD1. Germline CDR1 reads SEHNR; CDR2 reads FQNEAQ (reference sequence). The V gene end was trimmed by 5 bases and the J gene end by 2 bases; junction bases not matched to a gene: 11. This CDR3 is 16 amino acids long. The CDR3 sequence: CASSVYLTGRNTEAFF. The CDR3 DNA reads as TGTGCCAGCAGCGTCTACCTGACAGGGAGAAACACTGAAGCTTTCTTT.

This clone was observed a handful of times. The V and J genes are TRBV30 and TRBJ2-2; 14 positions agree with TRBD2. The trim removed 0 bases at V and 3 bases at J, leaving 9 bases unmatched. Germline CDR1 reads GTSNPN; CDR2 reads SVGIG (reference sequence). The CDR3 runs to 19 residues. The CDR3 DNA follows: TGTGCCTGGAGTGTACTTAGGACTAGCGGGAGGTCGTACACCGGGGAGCTGTTTTTT. This translates into CAWSVLRTSGRSYTGELFF.